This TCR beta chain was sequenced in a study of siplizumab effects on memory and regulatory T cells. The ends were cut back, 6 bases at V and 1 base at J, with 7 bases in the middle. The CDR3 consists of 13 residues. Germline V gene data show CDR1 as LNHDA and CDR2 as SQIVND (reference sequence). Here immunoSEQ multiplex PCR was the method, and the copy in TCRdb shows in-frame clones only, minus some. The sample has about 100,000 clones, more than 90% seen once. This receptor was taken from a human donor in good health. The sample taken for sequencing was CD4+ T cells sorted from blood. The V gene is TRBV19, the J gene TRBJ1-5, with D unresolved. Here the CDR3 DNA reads TGTGCCAGTAGAGTGGGGAGCAATCAGCCCCAGCATTTT. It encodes CASRVGSNQPQHF.